This section outlines one T cell receptor (beta chain) sequence together with its context. Its antigen is unknown. The germline gives CDR1 LNHDA, CDR2 SQIVND (reference sequence). The V segment lost 2 bases and the J segment 5 bases; nucleotides outside the gene matches: 12. The CDR3 sequence is 17 residues long. The data stem from a study of cytomegalovirus exposure and HLA in healthy donors. Study-wide findings and caveats: Several top significant clusters appeared, in a later analysis, to be linked to common viral pathogens. Most of the CMV-associated TCR beta chains (in a later analysis) appeared to be HLA-restricted.

The PCR employed 60 Vbeta primers together with 13 Jbeta primers. Sequencing was performed with immunoSEQ multiplex PCR; in TCRdb, only in-frame clones are kept and a portion is missing. The sample shows over 150,000 clones, roughly 80% of them seen only once. Input material: PBMCs. The V and J genes are TRBV19 and TRBJ1-5; 7 positions agree with TRBD1. This receptor was taken from a woman in her late teens or twenties in good health and CMV-seronegative. CDR3 loop: CASSILMKTGKDQPQHF. DNA for the CDR3: TGTGCCAGTAGTATATTAATGAAGACAGGGAAAGATCAGCCCCAGCATTTT.